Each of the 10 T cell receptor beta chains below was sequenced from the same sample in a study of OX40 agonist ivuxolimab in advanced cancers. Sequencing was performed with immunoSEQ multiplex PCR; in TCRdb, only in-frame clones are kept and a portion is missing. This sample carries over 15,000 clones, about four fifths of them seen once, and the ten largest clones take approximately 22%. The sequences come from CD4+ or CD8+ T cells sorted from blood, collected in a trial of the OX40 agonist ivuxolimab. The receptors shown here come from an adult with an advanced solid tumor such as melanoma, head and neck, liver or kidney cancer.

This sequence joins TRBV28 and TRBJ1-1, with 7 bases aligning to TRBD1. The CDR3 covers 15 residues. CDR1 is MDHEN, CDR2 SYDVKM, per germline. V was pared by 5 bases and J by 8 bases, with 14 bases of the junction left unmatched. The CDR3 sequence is CASSPLVTGTAEAFF. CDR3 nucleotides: TGTGCCAGCAGTCCCCTGGTGACAGGGACGGCGGAAGCTTTCTTT.

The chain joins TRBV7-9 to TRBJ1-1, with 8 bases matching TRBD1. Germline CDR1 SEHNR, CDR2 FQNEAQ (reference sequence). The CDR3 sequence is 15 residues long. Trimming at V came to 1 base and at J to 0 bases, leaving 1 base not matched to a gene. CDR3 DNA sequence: TGTGCCAGCAGCTTAGGGGACAGGTTGAACACTGAAGCTTTCTTT. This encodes CASSLGDRLNTEAFF.

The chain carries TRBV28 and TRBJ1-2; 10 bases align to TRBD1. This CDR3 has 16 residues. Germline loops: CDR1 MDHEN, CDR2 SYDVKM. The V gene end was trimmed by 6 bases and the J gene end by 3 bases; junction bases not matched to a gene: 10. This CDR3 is CASRPGTGVGDYGYTF. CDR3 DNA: TGTGCCAGCAGACCCGGGACAGGGGTGGGAGACTATGGCTACACCTTC.

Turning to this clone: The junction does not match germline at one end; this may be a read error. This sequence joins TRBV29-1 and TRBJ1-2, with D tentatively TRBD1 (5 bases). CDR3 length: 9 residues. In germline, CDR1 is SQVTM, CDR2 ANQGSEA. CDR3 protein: CSVGGASVF. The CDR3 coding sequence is TGCAGCGTTGGAGGGGCCTCGGTCTTC. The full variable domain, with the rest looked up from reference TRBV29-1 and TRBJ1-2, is SAVISQKPSRDICQRGTSLTIQCQVDSQVTMMFWYRQQPGQSLTLIATANQGSEATYESGFVIDKFPISRPNLTFSTLTVSNMSPEDSSIYLCSVGGASVFGSGTRLTVV.

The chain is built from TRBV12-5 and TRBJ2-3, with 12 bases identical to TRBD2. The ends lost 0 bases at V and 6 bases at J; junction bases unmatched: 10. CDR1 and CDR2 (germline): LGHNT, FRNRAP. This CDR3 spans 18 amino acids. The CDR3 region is CASGLVPSSGRDEDTQYF. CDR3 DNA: TGTGCTAGTGGTTTGGTACCGTCTAGCGGGAGGGATGAGGATACGCAGTATTTT. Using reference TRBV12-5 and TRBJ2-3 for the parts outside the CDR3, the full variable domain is DARVTQTPRHKVTEMGQEVTMRCQPILGHNTVFWYRQTMMQGLELLAYFRNRAPLDDSGMPKDRFSAEMPDATLATLKIQPSEPRDSAVYFCASGLVPSSGRDEDTQYFGPGTRLTVL.

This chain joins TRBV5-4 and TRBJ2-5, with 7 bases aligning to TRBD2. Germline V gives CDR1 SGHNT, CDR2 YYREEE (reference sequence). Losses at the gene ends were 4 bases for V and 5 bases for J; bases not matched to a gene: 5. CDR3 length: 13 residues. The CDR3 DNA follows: TGTGCCAGCAGCCCGACTAGCTTGGAGACCCAGTACTTC. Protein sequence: CASSPTSLETQYF.

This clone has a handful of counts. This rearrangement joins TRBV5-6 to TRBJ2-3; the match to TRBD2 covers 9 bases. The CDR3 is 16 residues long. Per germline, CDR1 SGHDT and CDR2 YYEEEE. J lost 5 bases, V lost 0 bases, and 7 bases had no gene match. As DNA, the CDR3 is TGTGCCAGCAGCTTGGTAGGTAGCGGGAGAGGAGATACGCAGTATTTT. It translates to CASSLVGSGRGDTQYF.

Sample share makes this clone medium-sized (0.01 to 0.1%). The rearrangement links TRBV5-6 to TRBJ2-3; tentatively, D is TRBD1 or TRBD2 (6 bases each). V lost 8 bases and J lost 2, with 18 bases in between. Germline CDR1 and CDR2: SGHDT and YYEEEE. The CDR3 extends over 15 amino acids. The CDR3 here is CASIMGGGFTDTQYF. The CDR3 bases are TGTGCCAGTATAATGGGGGGCGGCTTCACAGATACGCAGTATTTT.

The CDR3: CASSLRFPAGFTPGDEQFF. The CDR3 coding sequence is TGTGCCAGCAGTTTACGTTTTCCGGCAGGGTTTACACCGGGCGATGAGCAGTTCTTC. The rearrangement uses TRBV28 and TRBJ2-1; TRBD1 is a possible D gene (5 bases). This CDR3 spans 19 amino acids. CDR1 and CDR2 (germline): MDHEN, SYDVKM. V was shortened by 2 bases and J by 8 bases, with 28 bases between the two germline ends.

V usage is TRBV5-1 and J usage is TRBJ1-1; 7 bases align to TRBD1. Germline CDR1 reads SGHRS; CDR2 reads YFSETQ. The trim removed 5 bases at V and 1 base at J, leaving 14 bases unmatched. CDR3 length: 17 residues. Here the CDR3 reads CASSREGQGVTNTEAFF. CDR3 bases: TGCGCCAGCAGTAGGGAGGGGCAGGGGGTGACGAACACTGAAGCTTTCTTT.